This section outlines one T cell receptor beta chain sequence together with its context. In the original processing: Amplification of reference gene primers was used by the study to estimate nucleated cell counts. Generated by immunoSEQ multiplex PCR, the TCRdb table keeps only in-frame clones and is missing some. From that table come the V and J calls and clone size; the DNA was used to work out D and trimming. The sample holds under 250,000 clones; approximately 90% are singletons and the top ten take roughly 2.5%. The sample is drawn from a study of blood T cell repertoires in COVID-19. For the study at large: Researchers got acute and convalescent COVID-19 samples from the United States, Italy and Spain. PBMCs, B-cell-depleted T cells, or T cells provided the cDNA or gDNA that made up the material.

Germline assignment: CDR1 SGHTA and CDR2 FQGTGA. J lost 8 bases, V lost 5 bases, and 8 bases had no gene match. The length of the CDR3 is 13 residues. Seattle participants joined during active infection and were tracked over time. The TCR was taken from a man under 40 with COVID-19, enrolled during active disease. The V gene is TRBV7-3, the J gene TRBJ1-2; TRBD1 aligns across 7 bases. Sample: peripheral blood. The chain's CDR3 is CASSLTGAQGYTF. In nucleotides, the CDR3 is TGTGCCAGCAGCCTCACAGGGGCGCAGGGCTACACCTTC.